This TCR beta chain was sequenced for a study of T cells in Graves' hyperthyroidism and ophthalmopathy. Many counts were recorded for this clonotype. RNA transcripts yielded amplified TCR beta CDR3 regions. Researchers ran a first-round RT-PCR on the TCR CDR3 using the HTBI primer set. TCRdb analysed the multiplex PCR reads with MiXCR anew, one entry per CDR3 protein. The sample lists over 250,000 distinct CDR3 sequences; less than 30% were seen once. The germline gives CDR1 SNHLY, CDR2 FYNNEI. CDR3 length: 13 residues. The ends were cut back, 3 bases at V and 2 bases at J, with 5 bases in the middle. The genes are TRBV2 and TRBJ2-1, with a tentative D call TRBD2 (5 bases). Material for sequencing was blood. The sequence was obtained from a middle-aged man with Graves' hyperthyroidism that later progressed to Graves' ophthalmopathy. The CDR3, as DNA: TGTGCCAGCAGTGACGGGGCCTACAATGAGCAGTTCTTC. Translating it yields CASSDGAYNEQFF.